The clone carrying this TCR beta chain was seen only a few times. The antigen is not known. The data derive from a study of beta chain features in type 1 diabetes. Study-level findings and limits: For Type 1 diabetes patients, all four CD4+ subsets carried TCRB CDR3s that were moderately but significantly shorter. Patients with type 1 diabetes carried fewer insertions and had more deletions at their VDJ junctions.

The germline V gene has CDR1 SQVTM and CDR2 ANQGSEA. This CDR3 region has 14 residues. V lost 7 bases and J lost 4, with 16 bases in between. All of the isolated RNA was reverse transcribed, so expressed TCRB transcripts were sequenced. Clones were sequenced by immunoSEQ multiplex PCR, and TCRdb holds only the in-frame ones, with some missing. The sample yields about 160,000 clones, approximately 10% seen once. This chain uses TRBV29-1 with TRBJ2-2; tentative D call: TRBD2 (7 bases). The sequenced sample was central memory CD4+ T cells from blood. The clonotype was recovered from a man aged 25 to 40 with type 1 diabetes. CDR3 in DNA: TGCAGCGCTTCATACAGGGAGGGCACCGGGGAGCTGTTTTTT. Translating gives CSASYREGTGELFF.